The clone carrying this TCR beta chain was found once. What it binds is unknown. V was pared by 2 bases and J by 4 bases, with 4 bases of the junction left unmatched. The CDR3 extends over 15 amino acids. CDR1 and CDR2 from the germline V gene are MNHEY and SVGAGI. With the ViraFEST assay, the study expanded antigen-specific CD4+ T cells using viral peptide pools, then sequenced them. Culturing for 9 to 10 days preceded CD4+ T cell isolation. All vaccine recipients tested negative for nucleocapsid antibodies and had never contracted SARS-CoV-2 infection. Sequencing used immunoSEQ multiplex PCR; TCRdb keeps in-frame clones, though not all of them. The table has 55,000 to 75,000 clones, about 72% seen once; the top ten hold 2.8%. This entry comes from a study of vaccination effects on CD4 cells after COVID-19.

This TCR derives from a human donor who received a COVID-19 vaccine. The V call is TRBV6-5, the J call TRBJ2-1; 8 bases agree with TRBD1. The source was CD4+ T cells from PBMCs cultured with HCoV-NL63 spike peptides, collected before COVID-19 vaccination. In DNA form, the CDR3 reads TGTGCCAGCAGTTACGACAGGGGATATTACAATGAGCAGTTCTTC. It specifies CASSYDRGYYNEQFF.